What follows are 5 T cell receptor beta chains derived from one specimen sequenced in a study of blood T cells in healthy people across ages. Through a sample-barcoded 5' primer and a J-beta primer mix, a second PCR was run for roughly 6 to 11 cycles. TCRdb re-derived calls from the 5' RACE reads in MiXCR, one entry per CDR3 protein. The sample yields 1.5 million to 2 million distinct CDR3 sequences, roughly 32% seen once. Sequencing was done on a sample of blood. These receptors were obtained from a woman in her twenties or thirties in good health.

The V gene is TRBV21-1, the J gene TRBJ1-2; the table's D call, TRBD1, has no DNA check behind it. TRBV21-1 is annotated as a pseudogene. This CDR3 comprises 10 residues. DNA for the CDR3: TGTGCCGGCAGACAGGGGATAAACACCTTC. This codes for CAGRQGINTF.

As concerns this clonotype: Germline and junction disagree at one end, which may indicate a read error. This sequence joins TRBV3-1 and TRBJ1-2; D uncertain. Germline-derived CDR1 and CDR2 are LGHDT and YNNKEL (reference sequence). The CDR3 has 16 residues. In nucleotides, the CDR3 is TGTGCCAGCAGCCAAGAGGAAGGGCGGACGGTGGGTGGCCACACCTTC. This translates into CASSQEEGRTVGGHTF.

The V call is TRBV9, the J call TRBJ1-5; D not certain. The V end was cut by 0 bases, the J end by 1 base, with 5 bases between. CDR3 length: 14 residues. Germline V lookup: CDR1 SGDLS, CDR2 YYNGEE. CDR3 residues: CASSVESSNQPQHF. CDR3 DNA sequence: TGTGCCAGCAGCGTAGAAAGCAGCAATCAGCCCCAGCATTTT.

The rearrangement joins TRBV28 to TRBJ2-7; a possible D gene is TRBD2 (6 bases). V was trimmed by 5 bases and J by 5 bases, leaving 10 bases between them. Germline CDR1 MDHEN, CDR2 SYDVKM. The CDR3 runs to 12 residues. CDR3 in amino acids: CASSPGSDEQYF. The CDR3 nucleotides are TGTGCCAGCAGTCCCGGGAGCGACGAGCAGTACTTC.

The chain combines TRBV18 with TRBJ2-1; TRBD2 aligns across 7 bases. CDR3 length: 18 residues. Looked up from germline, CDR1 is KGHSH and CDR2 is LQKENI. V trimming: 0 bases; J trimming: 6 bases; junction bases outside the gene matches: 14. CDR3 nucleotides: TGTGCCAGCTCACCACCGGAGCGCCTCGGAGGGAGGGCCAATGAGCAGTTCTTC. It translates to CASSPPERLGGRANEQFF.